Shown below are 3 T cell receptor beta chains from a single sample sequenced in a study of HIV-infected patients and healthy controls. The repertoire came from unfractionated whole blood and reflected all unsorted peripheral T cells. cDNA was made from about 500 ng RNA using alpha and beta constant primers. Separate chain-specific third strand synthesis with multiplexing indices produced the alpha and beta libraries. TCRdb recomputed calls from the 5' RACE reads with MiXCR, one row per CDR3 protein. The table lists 19,000 or so distinct CDR3 sequences, 10% to 15% of them singletons. The sample consisted of blood. The receptors here all came from an adult in good health.

In its sample, this clonotype was seen a few times. This chain connects TRBV19 to TRBJ2-7; 7 nucleotides align to TRBD2. The CDR3 consists of 15 residues. V shed 3 bases, J shed 2 bases, and the junction held 7 bases outside the gene matches. From germline, CDR1 is LNHDA and CDR2 SQIVND (reference sequence). CDR3 in amino acids: CASSIPGEGTYEQYF. The CDR3 DNA sequence: TGTGCCAGTAGTATCCCCGGGGAGGGAACCTACGAGCAGTACTTC.

This clonotype was seen repeatedly, ten times or more. The rearrangement joins TRBV18 to TRBJ1-2; D remains unclear. The V end lost 4 bases, the J end lost 5 bases, and 5 bases lay between the germline ends. Germline CDR1 KGHSH, CDR2 LQKENI. The CDR3 covers 11 residues. CDR3: CASSQEYGYTF. The CDR3 DNA reads as TGTGCCAGCTCACAGGAATATGGCTACACCTTC.

J is TRBJ2-1 and V is TRBV30, with TRBD2 identical over 10 bases. CDR3 length: 17 amino acids. Germline V gene lookup returns CDR1 GTSNPN and CDR2 SVGIG (reference sequence). The trim removed 3 bases at V and 5 bases at J, leaving 13 bases unmatched. CDR3 protein: CAWRSAGGFGFHNEQFF. CDR3 DNA sequence: TGTGCCTGGAGATCAGCGGGGGGGTTCGGGTTCCACAATGAGCAGTTCTTC.